The source of this TCR beta chain is a study of STAT5B mutations in CD4+ large granular lymphocyte leukemia. Study details: CD8+ depletion followed by anti-CD4 microbead selection was applied to cryopreserved cells.

The germline V and J ends were trimmed by 9 bases and 0 bases, with 9 bases remaining between them. This CDR3 is built from 13 residues. From germline, CDR1 is LNHDA and CDR2 SQIVND (reference sequence). Sequencing was performed with immunoSEQ multiplex PCR; in TCRdb, only in-frame clones are kept and a portion is missing. Of about 6,300 clones detected, about 74% appear once; the ten largest clones hold about 1.9%. The sequencing sample was made of PBMCs. This receptor was identified in a woman between 65 and 79 years old with CD4+ T-cell large granular lymphocyte leukemia. The chain combines TRBV19 with TRBJ1-5; D gene uncertain. The CDR3 DNA reads TGTGCCAGCGGCCTATATAGCAATCAGCCCCAGCATTTT. It codes for CASGLYSNQPQHF.